The clone carrying this T cell receptor (beta chain) has a count of ten or more. Its antigen is not identified. The entry originates in a study of T cells in Graves' hyperthyroidism and ophthalmopathy. Broader study findings: Median prediction lead before ophthalmopathy onset was 6.5 months with the model. In simple terms, a model built on 13 V-J features told ophthalmopathy apart from stable hyperthyroidism.

Graves' hyperthyroidism was deemed stable absent ophthalmopathy progression within 18 months. Uncontrolled infection, other autoimmune disease, pregnancy or lactation excluded patients. RNA transcripts served as the template for amplifying TCR beta CDR3 regions. HTBI primers were employed in a first-round RT-PCR of the TCR CDR3. TCRdb itself ran the multiplex PCR reads through MiXCR, one entry per CDR3 protein. The sample records about 180,000 distinct CDR3 sequences, approximately 15% being singletons. CDR1 MNHEY and CDR2 SVGEGT come from the germline V gene. V gave up 6 bases and J gave up 1 base; unmatched junction bases: 5. The CDR3 spans 14 residues.

Material: blood. This clonotype originated in a woman aged 45 to 65 with Graves' hyperthyroidism. The genes are TRBV6-2 or TRBV6-3 and TRBJ1-1; 7 nucleotides line up with TRBD1. The CDR3 sequence: CASRAGQKNTEAFF. The CDR3 DNA follows: TGTGCCAGCAGGGCGGGACAGAAGAACACTGAAGCTTTCTTT.